Below, one T cell receptor beta chain is given with its context. The data were taken from a study of identifying expanded T cells in peripheral blood. Healthy donors had no documented immune events, such as infections, while sampled. The V and J ends lost 6 bases and 4 bases respectively, with 15 bases between them. The CDR3 extends over 14 amino acids. Germline CDR1 is LGHNA and CDR2 is YNFKEQ. This table comes from immunoSEQ multiplex PCR, and its TCRdb copy is limited to in-frame clones, with some not included. The sample yields about 85,000 clones, 88% seen once. This receptor was identified in a person aged 18-70 years in good health. Sequencing used blood. The rearrangement uses TRBV4-2 and TRBJ1-2; no clear D gene. Written as DNA, the CDR3 is TGTGCCAGCAGTATAGACGCCCTTGGCTATGGCTACACCTTC. This gives the protein CASSIDALGYGYTF.